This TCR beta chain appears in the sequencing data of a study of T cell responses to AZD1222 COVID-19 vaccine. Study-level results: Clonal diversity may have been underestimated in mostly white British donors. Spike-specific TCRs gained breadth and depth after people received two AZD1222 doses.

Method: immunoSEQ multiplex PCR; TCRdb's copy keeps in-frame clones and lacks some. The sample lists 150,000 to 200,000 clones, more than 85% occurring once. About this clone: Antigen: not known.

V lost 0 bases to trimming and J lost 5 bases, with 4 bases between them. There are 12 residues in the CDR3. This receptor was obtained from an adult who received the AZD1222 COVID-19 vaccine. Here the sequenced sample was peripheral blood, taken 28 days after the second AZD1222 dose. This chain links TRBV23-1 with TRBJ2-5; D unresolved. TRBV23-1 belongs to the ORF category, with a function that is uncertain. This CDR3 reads CASSQSRETQYF. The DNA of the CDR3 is TGCGCCAGCAGTCAATCGAGGGAGACCCAGTACTTC.